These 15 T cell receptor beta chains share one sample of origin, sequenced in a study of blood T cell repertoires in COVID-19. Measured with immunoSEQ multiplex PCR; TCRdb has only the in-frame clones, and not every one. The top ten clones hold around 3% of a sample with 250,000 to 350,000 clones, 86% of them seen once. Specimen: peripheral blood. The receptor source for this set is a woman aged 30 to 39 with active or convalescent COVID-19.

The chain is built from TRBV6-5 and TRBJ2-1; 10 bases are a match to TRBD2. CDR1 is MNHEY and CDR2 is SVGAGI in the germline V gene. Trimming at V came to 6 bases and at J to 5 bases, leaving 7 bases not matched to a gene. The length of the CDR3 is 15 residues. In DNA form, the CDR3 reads TGTGCCAGCAGCCCCGGGACTAGCGCTCACAATGAGCAGTTCTTC. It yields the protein CASSPGTSAHNEQFF.

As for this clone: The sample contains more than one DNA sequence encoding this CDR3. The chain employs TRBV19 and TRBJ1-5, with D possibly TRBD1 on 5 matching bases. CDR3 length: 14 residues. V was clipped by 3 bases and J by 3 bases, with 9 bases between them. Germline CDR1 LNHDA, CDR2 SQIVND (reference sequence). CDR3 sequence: CASSIGGSNQPQHF. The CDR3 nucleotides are TGTGCCAGTAGTATCGGGGGGTCCAATCAGCCCCAGCATTTT.

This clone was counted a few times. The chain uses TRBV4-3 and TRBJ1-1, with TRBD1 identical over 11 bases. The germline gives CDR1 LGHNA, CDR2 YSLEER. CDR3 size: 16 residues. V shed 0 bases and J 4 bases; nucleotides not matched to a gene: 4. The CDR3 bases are TGCGCCAGCAGCCAAGATTGGACAGGGGGCCTCACTGAAGCTTTCTTT. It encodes CASSQDWTGGLTEAFF.

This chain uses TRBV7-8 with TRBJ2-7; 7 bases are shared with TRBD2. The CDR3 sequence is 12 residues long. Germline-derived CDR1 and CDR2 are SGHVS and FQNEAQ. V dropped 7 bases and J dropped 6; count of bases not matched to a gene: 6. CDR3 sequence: CASTSGGTEQYF. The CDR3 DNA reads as TGTGCCAGCACCTCGGGGGGTACCGAGCAGTACTTC.

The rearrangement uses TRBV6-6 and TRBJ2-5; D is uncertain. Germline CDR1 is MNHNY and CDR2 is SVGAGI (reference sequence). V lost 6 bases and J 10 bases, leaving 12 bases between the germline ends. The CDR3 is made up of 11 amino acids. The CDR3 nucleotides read TGTGCCAGCAGCGCCTTAGAGGACCAGTACTTC. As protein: CASSALEDQYF.

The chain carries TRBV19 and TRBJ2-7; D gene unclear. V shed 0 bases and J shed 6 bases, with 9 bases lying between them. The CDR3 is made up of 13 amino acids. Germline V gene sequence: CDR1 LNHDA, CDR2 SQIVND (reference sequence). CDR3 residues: CASSIEWPIEQYF. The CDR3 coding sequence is TGTGCCAGTAGTATAGAATGGCCCATCGAGCAGTACTTC. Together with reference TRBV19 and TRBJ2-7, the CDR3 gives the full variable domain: DGGITQSPKYLFRKEGQNVTLSCEQNLNHDAMYWYRQDPGQGLRLIYYSQIVNDFQKGDIAEGYSVSREKKESFPLTVTSAQKNPTAFYLCASSIEWPIEQYFGPGTRLTVT.

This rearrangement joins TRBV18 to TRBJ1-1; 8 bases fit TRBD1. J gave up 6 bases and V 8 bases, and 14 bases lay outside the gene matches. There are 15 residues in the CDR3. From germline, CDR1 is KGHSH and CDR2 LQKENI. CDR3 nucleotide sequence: TGTGCCAGCCAGATACAGCAGGGGGCGTTTGCTGAAGCTTTCTTT. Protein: CASQIQQGAFAEAFF.

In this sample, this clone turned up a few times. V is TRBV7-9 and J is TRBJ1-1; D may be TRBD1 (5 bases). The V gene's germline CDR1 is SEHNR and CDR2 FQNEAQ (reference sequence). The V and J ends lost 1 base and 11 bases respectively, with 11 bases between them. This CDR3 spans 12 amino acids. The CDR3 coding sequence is TGTGCCAGCAGCTTAGGGGAAACAGGTGCTTTCTTT. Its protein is CASSLGETGAFF. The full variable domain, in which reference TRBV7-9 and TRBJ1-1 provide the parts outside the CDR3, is DTGVSQNPRHKITKRGQNVTFRCDPISEHNRLYWYRQTLGQGPEFLTYFQNEAQLEKSRLLSDRFSAERPKGSFSTLEIQRTEQGDSAMYLCASSLGETGAFFGQGTRLTVV.

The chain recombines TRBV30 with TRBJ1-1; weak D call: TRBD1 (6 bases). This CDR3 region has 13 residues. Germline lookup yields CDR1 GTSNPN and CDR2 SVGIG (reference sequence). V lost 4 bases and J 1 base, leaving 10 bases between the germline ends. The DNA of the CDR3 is TGTGCCTGGATGGGACACACGAACACTGAAGCTTTCTTT. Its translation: CAWMGHTNTEAFF.

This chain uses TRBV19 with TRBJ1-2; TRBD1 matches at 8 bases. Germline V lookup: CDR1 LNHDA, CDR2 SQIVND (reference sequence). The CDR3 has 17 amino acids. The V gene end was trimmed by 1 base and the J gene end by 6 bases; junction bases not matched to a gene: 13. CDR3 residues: CASSIVEAGGRSHGYTF. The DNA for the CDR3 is TGTGCCAGTAGTATAGTCGAGGCAGGGGGCCGCTCGCATGGCTACACCTTC. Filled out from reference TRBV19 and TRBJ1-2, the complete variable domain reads DGGITQSPKYLFRKEGQNVTLSCEQNLNHDAMYWYRQDPGQGLRLIYYSQIVNDFQKGDIAEGYSVSREKKESFPLTVTSAQKNPTAFYLCASSIVEAGGRSHGYTFGSGTRLTVV.

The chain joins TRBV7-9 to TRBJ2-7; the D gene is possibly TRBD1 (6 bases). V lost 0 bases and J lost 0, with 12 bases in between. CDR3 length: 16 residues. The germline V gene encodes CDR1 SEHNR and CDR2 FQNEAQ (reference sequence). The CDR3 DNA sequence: TGTGCCAGCAGCTTAGCGCTGGGGGCCTTCTCCTACGAGCAGTACTTC. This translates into CASSLALGAFSYEQYF. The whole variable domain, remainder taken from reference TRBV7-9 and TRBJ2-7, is DTGVSQNPRHKITKRGQNVTFRCDPISEHNRLYWYRQTLGQGPEFLTYFQNEAQLEKSRLLSDRFSAERPKGSFSTLEIQRTEQGDSAMYLCASSLALGAFSYEQYFGPGTRLTVT.

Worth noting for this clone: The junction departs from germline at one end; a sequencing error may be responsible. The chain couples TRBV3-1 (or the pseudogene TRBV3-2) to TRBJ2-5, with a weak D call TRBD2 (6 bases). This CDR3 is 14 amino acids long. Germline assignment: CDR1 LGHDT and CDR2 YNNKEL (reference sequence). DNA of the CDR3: TGTGCCAGCAACCAAGGAGGGCCGAGGCAGACCCAGTACTTC. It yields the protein CASNQGGPRQTQYF.

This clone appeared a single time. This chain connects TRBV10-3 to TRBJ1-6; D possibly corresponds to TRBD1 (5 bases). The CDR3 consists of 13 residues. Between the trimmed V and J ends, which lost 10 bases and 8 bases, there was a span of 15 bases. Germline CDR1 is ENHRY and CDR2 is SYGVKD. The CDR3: CATLPGSHSPLHF. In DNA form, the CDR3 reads TGTGCCACCCTTCCAGGGTCCCATTCACCCCTCCACTTT.

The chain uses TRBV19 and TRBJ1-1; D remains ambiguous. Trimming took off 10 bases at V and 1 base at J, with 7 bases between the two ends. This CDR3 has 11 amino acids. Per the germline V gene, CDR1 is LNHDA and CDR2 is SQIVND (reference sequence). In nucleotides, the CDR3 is TGTGCCACCTTTAAGAACACTGAAGCTTTCTTT. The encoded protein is CATFKNTEAFF.

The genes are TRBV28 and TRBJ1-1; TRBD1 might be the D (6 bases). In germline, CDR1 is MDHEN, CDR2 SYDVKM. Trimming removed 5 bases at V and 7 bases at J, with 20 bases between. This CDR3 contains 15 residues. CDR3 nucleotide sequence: TGTGCCAGCAGTATCAACAGGGTCCGCGGTTTTGAAGCTTTCTTT. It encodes CASSINRVRGFEAFF.